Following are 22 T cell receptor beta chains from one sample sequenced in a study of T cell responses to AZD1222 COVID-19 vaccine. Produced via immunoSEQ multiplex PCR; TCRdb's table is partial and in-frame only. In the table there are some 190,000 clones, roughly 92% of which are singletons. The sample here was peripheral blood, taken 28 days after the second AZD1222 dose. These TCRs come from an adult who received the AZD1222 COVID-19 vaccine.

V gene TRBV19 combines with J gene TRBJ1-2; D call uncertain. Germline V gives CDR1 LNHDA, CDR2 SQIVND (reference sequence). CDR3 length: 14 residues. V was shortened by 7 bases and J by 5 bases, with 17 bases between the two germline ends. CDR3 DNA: TGTGCCAGTAAGGTTGGCCAGACACCTTATGGCTACACCTTC. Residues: CASKVGQTPYGYTF.

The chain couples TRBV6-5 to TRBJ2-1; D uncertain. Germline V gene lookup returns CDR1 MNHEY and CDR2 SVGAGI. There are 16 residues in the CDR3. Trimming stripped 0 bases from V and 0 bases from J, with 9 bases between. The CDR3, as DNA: TGTGCCAGCAGTTACTCAGGTACAGCCTCCTACAATGAGCAGTTCTTC. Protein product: CASSYSGTASYNEQFF.

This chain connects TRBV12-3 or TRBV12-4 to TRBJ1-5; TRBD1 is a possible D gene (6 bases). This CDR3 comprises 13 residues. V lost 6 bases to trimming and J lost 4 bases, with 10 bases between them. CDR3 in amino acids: CASSTDRNQPQHF. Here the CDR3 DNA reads TGTGCCAGCAGCACGGACAGAAATCAGCCCCAGCATTTT.

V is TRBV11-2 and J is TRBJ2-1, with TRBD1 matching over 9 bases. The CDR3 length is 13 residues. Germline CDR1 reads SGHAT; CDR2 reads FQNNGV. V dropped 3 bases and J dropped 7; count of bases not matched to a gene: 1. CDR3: CASSFGQGNEQFF. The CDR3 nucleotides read TGTGCCAGCAGCTTCGGACAGGGGAATGAGCAGTTCTTC.

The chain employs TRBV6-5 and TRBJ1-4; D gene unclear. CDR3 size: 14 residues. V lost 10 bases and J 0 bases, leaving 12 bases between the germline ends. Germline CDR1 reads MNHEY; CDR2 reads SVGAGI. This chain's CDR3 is CAISWRPTNEKLFF. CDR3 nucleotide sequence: TGTGCCATCTCGTGGAGGCCAACTAATGAAAAACTGTTTTTT.

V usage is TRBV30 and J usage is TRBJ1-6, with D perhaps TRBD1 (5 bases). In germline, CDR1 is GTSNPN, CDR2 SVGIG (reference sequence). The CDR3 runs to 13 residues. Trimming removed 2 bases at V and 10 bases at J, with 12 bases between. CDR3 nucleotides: TGTGCCTGGAGTATCGGGGCAGACTCACCCCTCCACTTT. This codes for CAWSIGADSPLHF.

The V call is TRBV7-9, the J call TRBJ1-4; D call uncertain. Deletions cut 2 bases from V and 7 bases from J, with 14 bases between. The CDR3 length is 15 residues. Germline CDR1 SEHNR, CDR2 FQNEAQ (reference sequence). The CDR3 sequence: CASSLTAAGGEKLFF. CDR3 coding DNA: TGTGCCAGCAGCTTAACGGCGGCGGGAGGTGAAAAACTGTTTTTT. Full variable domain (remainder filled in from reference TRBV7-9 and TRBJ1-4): DTGVSQNPRHKITKRGQNVTFRCDPISEHNRLYWYRQTLGQGPEFLTYFQNEAQLEKSRLLSDRFSAERPKGSFSTLEIQRTEQGDSAMYLCASSLTAAGGEKLFFGSGTQLSVL.

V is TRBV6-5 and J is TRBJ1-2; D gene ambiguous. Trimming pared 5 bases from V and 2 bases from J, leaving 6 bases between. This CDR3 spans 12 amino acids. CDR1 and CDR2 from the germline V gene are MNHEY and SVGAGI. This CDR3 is CASSTANYGYTF. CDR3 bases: TGTGCCAGCAGTACGGCAAACTATGGCTACACCTTC.

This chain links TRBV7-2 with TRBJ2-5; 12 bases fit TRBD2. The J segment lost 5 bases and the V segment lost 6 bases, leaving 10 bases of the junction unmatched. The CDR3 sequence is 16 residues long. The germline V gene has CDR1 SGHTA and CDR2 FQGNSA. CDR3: CASRFPTSGGSETQYF. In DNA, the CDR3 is TGTGCCAGCAGATTCCCTACTAGCGGGGGGTCGGAGACCCAGTACTTC.

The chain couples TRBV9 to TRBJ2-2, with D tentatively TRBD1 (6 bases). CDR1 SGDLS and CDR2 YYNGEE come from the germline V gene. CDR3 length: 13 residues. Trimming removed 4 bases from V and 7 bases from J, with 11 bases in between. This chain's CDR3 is CASSSQGFGELFF. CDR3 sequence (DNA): TGTGCCAGCAGCTCGCAGGGGTTCGGGGAGCTGTTTTTT.

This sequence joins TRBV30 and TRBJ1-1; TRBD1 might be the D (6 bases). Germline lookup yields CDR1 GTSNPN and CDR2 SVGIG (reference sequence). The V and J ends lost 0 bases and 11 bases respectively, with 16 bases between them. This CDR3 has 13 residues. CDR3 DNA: TGTGCCTGGAGTGTACGAGGGGGAGGGTTGGCTTTCTTT. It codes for CAWSVRGGGLAFF.

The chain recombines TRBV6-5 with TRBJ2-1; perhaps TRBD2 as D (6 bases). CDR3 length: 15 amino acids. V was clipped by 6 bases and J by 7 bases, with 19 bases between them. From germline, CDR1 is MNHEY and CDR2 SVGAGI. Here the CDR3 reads CASSPGRDWTNEQFF. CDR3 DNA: TGTGCCAGCAGCCCGGGCCGGGACTGGACTAATGAGCAGTTCTTC.

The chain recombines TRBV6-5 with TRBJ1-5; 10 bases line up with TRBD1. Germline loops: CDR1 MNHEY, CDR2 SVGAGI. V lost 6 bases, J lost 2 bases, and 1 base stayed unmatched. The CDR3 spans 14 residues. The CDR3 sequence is CASSGQGGNQPQHF. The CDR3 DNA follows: TGTGCCAGCAGCGGACAGGGGGGCAATCAGCCCCAGCATTTT.

The CDR3 reads CASSIVGSDRRKTQYF. CDR3 sequence (DNA): TGTGCCAGTAGTATAGTGGGGTCGGATAGGAGGAAGACCCAGTACTTC. The chain recombines TRBV19 with TRBJ2-5, with D tentatively TRBD2 (5 bases). The V end was cut by 1 base, the J end by 6 bases, with 18 bases between. The CDR3 extends over 16 amino acids. Per germline, CDR1 LNHDA and CDR2 SQIVND (reference sequence). Looking up the rest from reference TRBV19 and TRBJ2-5 gives the full variable domain: DGGITQSPKYLFRKEGQNVTLSCEQNLNHDAMYWYRQDPGQGLRLIYYSQIVNDFQKGDIAEGYSVSREKKESFPLTVTSAQKNPTAFYLCASSIVGSDRRKTQYFGPGTRLLVL.

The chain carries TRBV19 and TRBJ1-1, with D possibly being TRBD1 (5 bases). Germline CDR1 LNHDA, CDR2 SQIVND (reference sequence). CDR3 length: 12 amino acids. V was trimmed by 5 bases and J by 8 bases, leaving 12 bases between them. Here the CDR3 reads CASSGAPREAFF. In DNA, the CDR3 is TGTGCCAGTAGTGGGGCCCCAAGAGAAGCTTTCTTT. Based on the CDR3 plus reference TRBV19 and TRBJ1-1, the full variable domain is DGGITQSPKYLFRKEGQNVTLSCEQNLNHDAMYWYRQDPGQGLRLIYYSQIVNDFQKGDIAEGYSVSREKKESFPLTVTSAQKNPTAFYLCASSGAPREAFFGQGTRLTVV.

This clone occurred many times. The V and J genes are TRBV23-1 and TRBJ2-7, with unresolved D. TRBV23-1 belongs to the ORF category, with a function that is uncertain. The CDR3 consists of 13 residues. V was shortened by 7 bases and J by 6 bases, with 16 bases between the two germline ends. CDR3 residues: CASISDWQAEQYF. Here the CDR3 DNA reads TGCGCCAGCATTTCCGATTGGCAGGCCGAGCAGTACTTC.

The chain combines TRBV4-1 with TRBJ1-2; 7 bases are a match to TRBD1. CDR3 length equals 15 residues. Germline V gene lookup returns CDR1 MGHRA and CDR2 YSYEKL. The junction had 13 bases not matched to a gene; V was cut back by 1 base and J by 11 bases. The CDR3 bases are TGCGCCAGCAGCCAAGTGAGTCAGGAGGGGGCGAGATACACCTTC. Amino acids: CASSQVSQEGARYTF.

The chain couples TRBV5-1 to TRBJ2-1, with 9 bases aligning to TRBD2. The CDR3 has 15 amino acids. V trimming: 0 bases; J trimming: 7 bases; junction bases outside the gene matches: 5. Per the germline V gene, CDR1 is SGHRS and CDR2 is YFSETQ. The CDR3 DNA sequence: TGCGCCAGCAGCTTGGTTACTAGCGGGCAGAATGAGCAGTTCTTC. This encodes CASSLVTSGQNEQFF.

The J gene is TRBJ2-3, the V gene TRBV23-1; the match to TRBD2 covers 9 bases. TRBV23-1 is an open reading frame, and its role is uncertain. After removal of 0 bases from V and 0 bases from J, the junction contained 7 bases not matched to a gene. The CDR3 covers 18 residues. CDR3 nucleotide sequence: TGCGCCAGCAGTCAATCCACTAGCGGGTCTACTAGCACAGATACGCAGTATTTT. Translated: CASSQSTSGSTSTDTQYF.

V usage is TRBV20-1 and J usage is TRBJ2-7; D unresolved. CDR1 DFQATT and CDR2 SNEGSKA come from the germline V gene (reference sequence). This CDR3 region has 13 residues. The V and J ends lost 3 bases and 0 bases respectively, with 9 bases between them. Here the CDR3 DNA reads TGCAGTGCTAGTGAGGTTAGCTCCTACGAGCAGTACTTC. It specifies CSASEVSSYEQYF.

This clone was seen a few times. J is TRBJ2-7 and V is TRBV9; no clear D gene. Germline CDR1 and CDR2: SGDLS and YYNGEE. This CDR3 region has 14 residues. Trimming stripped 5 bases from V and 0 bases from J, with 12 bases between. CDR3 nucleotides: TGTGCCAGCAGTGAGGACGGGCGCTCCTACGAGCAGTACTTC. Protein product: CASSEDGRSYEQYF.

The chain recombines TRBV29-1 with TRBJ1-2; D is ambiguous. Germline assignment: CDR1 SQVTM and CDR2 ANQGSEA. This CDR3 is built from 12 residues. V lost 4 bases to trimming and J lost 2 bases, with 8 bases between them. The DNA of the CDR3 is TGCAGCGTTGTCGTTGGGAACTATGGCTACACCTTC. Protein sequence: CSVVVGNYGYTF.